The rows below give T cell receptor beta chains drawn from one sample of a study of T cell changes during pregnancy in multiple sclerosis. The data were produced by immunoSEQ multiplex PCR, yet TCRdb's version contains in-frame clones alone and is incomplete. The table lists around 34,000 clones, 90% of them singletons. The material was CD8+ T cells from peripheral blood mononuclear cells, obtained after pregnancy. These receptors all come from a female donor with multiple sclerosis, enrolled in a pregnancy study. Both conserved end residues are part of each CDR3. D genes are given only for firm matches. Clone size is given for some rows only: seen once, a few or many times, or a class if the clone is expanded.

d_call	v_call	clone_size	j_call	cdr3_aa	cdr3_nt
NA	TRBV19	NA	TRBJ1-2	CASSIDLRTDYYGYTF	TGTGCCAGTAGTATAGATCTCAGGACGGACTACTATGGCTACACCTTC
TRBD2	TRBV11-2	NA	TRBJ2-3	CASTPTGTSRLDTQYF	TGTGCCAGCACCCCAACCGGGACTAGCAGATTAGATACGCAGTATTTT
NA	TRBV25-1	NA	TRBJ1-3	CASSEYFDPGAGNTIYF	TGTGCCAGCAGTGAATATTTCGACCCAGGGGCTGGAAACACCATATATTTT
TRBD1	TRBV27	NA	TRBJ2-7	CASCSGGGEQYF	TGTGCCAGCTGTTCAGGGGGCGGCGAGCAGTACTTC
TRBD1	TRBV10-3	once	TRBJ2-7	CAIIGDRAHEQYF	TGTGCCATCATTGGAGACAGGGCCCACGAGCAGTACTTC
TRBD2	TRBV7-7	NA	TRBJ2-1	CASSLGTTNEQFF	TGTGCTAGCAGCTTAGGGACTACCAATGAGCAGTTCTTC
NA	TRBV4-3	NA	TRBJ1-1	CASSQAVLQGNTEAFF	TGCGCCAGCAGCCAAGCCGTCCTTCAGGGGAACACTGAAGCTTTCTTT
NA	TRBV9	NA	TRBJ2-3	CASSVEGLFTDTQYF	TGTGCCAGCAGCGTGGAGGGACTCTTCACAGATACGCAGTATTTT
NA	TRBV7-5	NA	TRBJ2-7	CARSLEHPYF	TGTGCCAGAAGCTTAGAACACCCGTACTTC
NA	TRBV4-3	NA	TRBJ1-3	CASSLKEAGGGSGNTIYF	TGCGCCAGCAGCCTCAAGGAGGCGGGCGGAGGCTCTGGAAACACCATATATTTT
TRBD2	TRBV2	NA	TRBJ2-2	CASSAQGLAVNTGELFF	TGTGCCAGCAGTGCCCAGGGACTAGCGGTGAACACCGGGGAGCTGTTTTTT
NA	TRBV4-2	NA	TRBJ2-3	CASSQGLGGGINTDTQYF	TGTGCCAGCAGCCAAGGACTAGGGGGGGGGATAAACACAGATACGCAGTATTTT
TRBD2	TRBV2	NA	TRBJ2-5	CASSYVAGGQETQYF	TGTGCCAGCAGTTACGTAGCGGGGGGCCAAGAGACCCAGTACTTC
TRBD1	TRBV15	once	TRBJ1-5	CATSRDSNTGTGSQPQHF	TGTGCCACCAGCAGAGATTCAAACACCGGGACAGGGAGTCAGCCCCAGCATTTT
TRBD1	TRBV7-9	NA	TRBJ2-7	CASSLGYRDRSSYEQYF	TGTGCCAGCAGCTTAGGTTATAGGGACAGGAGCTCCTACGAGCAGTACTTC
TRBD2	TRBV5-1	NA	TRBJ2-1	CASSLGLAWEDNEQFF	TGCGCCAGCAGCTTGGGACTAGCGTGGGAGGACAATGAGCAGTTCTTC
NA	TRBV4-3	NA	TRBJ2-2	CASSQGRESGELFF	TGCGCCAGCAGCCAAGGAAGGGAGAGCGGGGAGCTGTTTTTT
NA	TRBV7-2	NA	TRBJ2-7	CASSSRGSYEQYF	TGTGCCAGCAGCTCCAGGGGATCCTACGAGCAGTACTTC
NA	TRBV19	NA	TRBJ1-1	CASSMPGGNTEAFF	TGTGCCAGTAGTATGCCGGGAGGGAACACTGAAGCTTTCTTT
NA	TRBV9	NA	TRBJ2-5	CASSVRRVGEPETQYF	TGTGCCAGCAGCGTAAGGAGGGTTGGGGAGCCAGAGACCCAGTACTTC
TRBD1	TRBV27	NA	TRBJ2-7	CASSHSTGPSYEQYF	TGTGCCAGCAGTCACTCGACAGGGCCCTCCTACGAGCAGTACTTC
NA	TRBV9	NA	TRBJ2-1	CASSVGGGGWGEQFF	TGTGCCAGCAGCGTAGGAGGGGGGGGCTGGGGTGAGCAGTTCTTC
NA	TRBV2	NA	TRBJ1-1	CASSESQAGGAFF	TGTGCCAGCAGTGAATCCCAGGCGGGTGGGGCTTTCTTT
TRBD1	TRBV19	once	TRBJ2-5	CASRDRGQETQYF	TGTGCCAGTAGGGACAGGGGGCAAGAGACCCAGTACTTC
TRBD2	TRBV7-3	once	TRBJ2-3	CASSSLAGRTDTQYF	TGTGCCAGCAGTTCCCTAGCGGGGCGCACAGATACGCAGTATTTT